This T cell receptor (beta chain) is drawn from a study of blood T cell repertoires in COVID-19. Study at large: Acute and convalescent COVID-19 samples came from the United States, Italy and Spain. Sources were T cells, B-cell-depleted T cells, or PBMCs; the material itself was cDNA or gDNA.

The CDR3 covers 17 residues. The V gene's germline CDR1 is SEHNR and CDR2 FQNEAQ (reference sequence). Trimming shortened V by 2 bases and J by 4 bases, and 21 bases separated the two germline ends. As handled by the study authors: Reference gene primer amplification gave nucleated cell count estimates. Method: immunoSEQ multiplex PCR; TCRdb's copy keeps in-frame clones and lacks some. V and J calls and clone size are those listed in that table; D and trimming were worked out from the DNA. The sample lists approximately 80,000 clones, about 70% occurring once. Sequenced input: peripheral blood. The receptor was isolated from a man aged 45-60 years with active or convalescent COVID-19. V and J are TRBV7-9 and TRBJ2-7, with D tentatively TRBD1 (7 bases). The CDR3 coding sequence is TGTGCCAGCAGCTTACCAGGGGGGAGGCATGTGGGGTACGAGCAGTACTTC. It codes for CASSLPGGRHVGYEQYF.